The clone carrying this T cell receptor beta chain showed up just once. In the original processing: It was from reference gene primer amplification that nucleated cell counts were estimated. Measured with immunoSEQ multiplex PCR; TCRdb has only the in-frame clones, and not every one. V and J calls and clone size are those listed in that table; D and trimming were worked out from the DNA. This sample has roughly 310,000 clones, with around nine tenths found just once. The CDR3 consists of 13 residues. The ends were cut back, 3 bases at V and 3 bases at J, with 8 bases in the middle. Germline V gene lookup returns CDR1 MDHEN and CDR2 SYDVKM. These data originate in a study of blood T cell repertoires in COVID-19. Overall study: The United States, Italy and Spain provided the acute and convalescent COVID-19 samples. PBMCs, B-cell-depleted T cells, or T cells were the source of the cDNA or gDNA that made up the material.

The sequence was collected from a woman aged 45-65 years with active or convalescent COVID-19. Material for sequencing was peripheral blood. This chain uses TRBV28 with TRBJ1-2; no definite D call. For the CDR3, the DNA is TGTGCCAGCAGTTTTGGGCAGGACTATGGCTACACCTTC. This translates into CASSFGQDYGYTF.